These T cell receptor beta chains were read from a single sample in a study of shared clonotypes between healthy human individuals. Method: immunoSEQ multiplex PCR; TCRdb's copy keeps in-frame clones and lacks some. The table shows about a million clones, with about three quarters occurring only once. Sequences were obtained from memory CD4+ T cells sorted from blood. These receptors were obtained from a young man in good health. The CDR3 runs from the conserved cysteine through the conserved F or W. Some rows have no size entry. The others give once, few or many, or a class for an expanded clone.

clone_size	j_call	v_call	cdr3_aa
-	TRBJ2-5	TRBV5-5	CASSLAGGTVVETQYF
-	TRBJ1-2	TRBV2	CASPSGGRGDGYTF
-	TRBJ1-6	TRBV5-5	CASSLGRFSYNSPLHF
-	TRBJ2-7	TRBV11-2	CASSLVGGLIYEQYF
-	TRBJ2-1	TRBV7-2	CASSLARSGGYNEQFF
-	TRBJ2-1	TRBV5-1	CASSLFGGESNEQFF
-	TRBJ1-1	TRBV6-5	CASSYSPGTEAFF
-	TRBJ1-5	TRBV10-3	CAIRDEQTGNQPQHF
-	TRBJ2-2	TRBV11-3	CASSTGLAGVYTGELFF
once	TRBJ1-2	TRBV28	CASRYPRTGYGYTF
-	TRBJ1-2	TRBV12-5	CASGPNMNNYGYTF
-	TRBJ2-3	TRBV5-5	CASSLTLSTDTQYF
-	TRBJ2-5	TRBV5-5	CASSLASIRLADQETQYF
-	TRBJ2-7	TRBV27	CASSSIRAHLSYEQYF
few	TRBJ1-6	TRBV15	CATSPTYNSPLHF
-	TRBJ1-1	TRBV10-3	CAISEGAAMNTEAFF
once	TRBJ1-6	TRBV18	CASSPRNDPNSPLHF
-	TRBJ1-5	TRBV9	CASSTDGGVNQPQHF
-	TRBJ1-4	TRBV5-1	CASSLGSHILNEKLFF
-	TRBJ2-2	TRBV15	CATSRDTGELFF
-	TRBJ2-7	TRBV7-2	CASSSQGIGGLEQYF
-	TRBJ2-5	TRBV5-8	CASSRHRQETQYF
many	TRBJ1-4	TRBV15	CATSRDNAGGELFF
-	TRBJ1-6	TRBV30	CAWRMQGQGNSPLHF
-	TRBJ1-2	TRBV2	CASSLLSDGYTF
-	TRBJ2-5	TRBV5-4	CASSDPRDRAQETQYF
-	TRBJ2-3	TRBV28	CASSRFTDTQYF
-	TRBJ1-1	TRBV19	CASRTGDSRIEAFF
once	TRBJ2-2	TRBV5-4	CASSSGPGLDGTGELFF
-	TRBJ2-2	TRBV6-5	CASSYQRGGPGELFF
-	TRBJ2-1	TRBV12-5	CASGPDMSGMFGNEQFF
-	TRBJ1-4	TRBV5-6	CASSPRGRATNEKLFF
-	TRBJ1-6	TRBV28	CASSFGDRRENSPLHF
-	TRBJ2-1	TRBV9	CASSPYGSSYNEQFF
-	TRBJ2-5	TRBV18	CASSPGFQETQYF
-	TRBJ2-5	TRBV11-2	CASGRASREGETQYF
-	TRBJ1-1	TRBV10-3	CAISETRGTLNTEAFF
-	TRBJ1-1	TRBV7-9	CASSPGQGKAFF
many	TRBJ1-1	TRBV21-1	CASSKADREFTEAFF
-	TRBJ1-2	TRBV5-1	CASSPDGETYGYTF
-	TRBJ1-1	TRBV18	CASSPGRSGKFDTEAFF
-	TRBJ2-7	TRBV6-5	CASSYPRGGVGDEQYF
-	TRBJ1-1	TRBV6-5	CASSYRGGQNTEAFF
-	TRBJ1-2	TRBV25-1	CASSDLSDRRQSYGYTF
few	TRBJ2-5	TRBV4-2	CASSHSGTNQETQYF
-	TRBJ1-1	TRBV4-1	CASSQRQGWDTEAFF
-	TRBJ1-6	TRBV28	CARPNRQGGNSPLHF
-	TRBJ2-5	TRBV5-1	CASSLDTGPQETQYF
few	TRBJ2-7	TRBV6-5	CASRYIAGYEQYF
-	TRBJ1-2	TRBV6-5	CASRSAQGVCTF
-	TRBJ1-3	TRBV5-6	CASSSPAKGNTIYF
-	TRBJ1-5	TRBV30	CAWSVGPGLPQHF
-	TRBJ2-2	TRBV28	CASRSPSGGFTGELFF
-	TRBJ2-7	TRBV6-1	CASKGSYEQYF
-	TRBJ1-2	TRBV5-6	CASSTGNRGPSGYTF
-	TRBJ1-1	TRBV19	CASSNTGFTEAFF
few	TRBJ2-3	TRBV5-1	CASSRGASGVADTQYF
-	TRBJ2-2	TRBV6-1	CASSGLAGVVRIGELFF
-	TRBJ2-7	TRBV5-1	CASSLAPSGAYEQYF
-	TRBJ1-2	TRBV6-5	CASSYSGTINYGYTF